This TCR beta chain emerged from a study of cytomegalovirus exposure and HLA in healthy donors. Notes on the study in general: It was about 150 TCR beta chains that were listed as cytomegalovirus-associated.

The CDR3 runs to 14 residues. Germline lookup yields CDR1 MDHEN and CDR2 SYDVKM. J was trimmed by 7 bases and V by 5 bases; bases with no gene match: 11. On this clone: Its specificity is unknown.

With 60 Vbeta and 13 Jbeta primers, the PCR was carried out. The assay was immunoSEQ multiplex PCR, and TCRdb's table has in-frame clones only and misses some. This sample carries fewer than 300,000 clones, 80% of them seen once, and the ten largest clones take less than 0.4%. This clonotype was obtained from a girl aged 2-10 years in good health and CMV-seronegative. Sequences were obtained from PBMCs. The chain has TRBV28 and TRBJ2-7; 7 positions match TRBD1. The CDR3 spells CASSTTPTGLEQYF. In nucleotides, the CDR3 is TGTGCCAGCAGTACCACGCCGACAGGGCTGGAGCAGTACTTC.